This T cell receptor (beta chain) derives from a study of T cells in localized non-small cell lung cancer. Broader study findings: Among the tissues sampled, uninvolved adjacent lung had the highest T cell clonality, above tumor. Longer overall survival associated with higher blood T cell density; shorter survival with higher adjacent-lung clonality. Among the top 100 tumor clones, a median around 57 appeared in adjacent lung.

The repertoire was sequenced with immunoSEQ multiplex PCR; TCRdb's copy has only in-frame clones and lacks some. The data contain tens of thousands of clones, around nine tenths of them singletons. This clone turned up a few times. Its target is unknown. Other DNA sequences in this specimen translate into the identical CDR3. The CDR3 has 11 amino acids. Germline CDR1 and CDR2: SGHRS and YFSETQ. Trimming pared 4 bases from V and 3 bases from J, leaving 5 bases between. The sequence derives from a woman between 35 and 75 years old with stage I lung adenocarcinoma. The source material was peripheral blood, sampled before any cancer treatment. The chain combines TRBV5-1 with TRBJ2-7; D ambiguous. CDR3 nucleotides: TGCGCCAGCAGCCCCGGCTACGAGCAGTACTTC. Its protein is CASSPGYEQYF.